A single T cell receptor beta chain is shown here with its context. The antigen it binds to is not known. The sample holds no much larger clone one base away, and base qualities are not on file. The sample belongs to a study of cytomegalovirus exposure and HLA in healthy donors (dated by TCRdb to the late 2010s). Background on the whole study: According to an earlier analysis of a few hundred of the donors, some 170 million T cells yielded roughly 110 million unique TCR beta sequences and more than 250 Gb of sequence data. Because of strong linkage in the cohort, roughly five DR-DQ haplotypes were treated as single units for association and clustering. The study combined high-throughput TCR immunosequencing, statistical association of individual TCRs with disease status, and machine learning to predict cytomegalovirus infection status. An earlier analysis of a few hundred of the donors applied high-throughput TCR beta sequencing to assess whether each TCR beta V gene segment acted as functional or pseudogenic. The aim of the study was to test whether cataloging public T cell receptors could identify signatures of past pathogen exposure. The genetic ancestry cluster associated with self-reported Caucasian donors included over 80% of the 300 to 450 genotyped donors. An early release that covered fewer than 750 HLA-typed donors contained around 300 gigabases of sequencing data and tens of millions of unique TCR sequences. All discovery cohort repertoires had been generated using a single sequencing platform. The number of typed donors differed by locus: roughly 629-640 for A, B, C, DRB1 and DQB1; 522 for DQA1; around 580 for DPA1; and around 450 for DPB1. On average, approximately 250,000 unique TCR beta nucleotide sequences were sequenced per donor among fewer than 500 genotyped donors of the cohort, with around 19% of those sequences being non-productive. To study patterns of TCR occurrence, a later analysis re-analyzed previously published TCR beta repertoires from hundreds of donors and added high-resolution HLA genotyping. Both class I and class II loci were covered by HLA typing, at four-digit resolution. The study used immunosequencing to profile the T cell repertoires of more than 650 subjects and linked those repertoires to cytomegalovirus serostatus. Genome-wide SNP genotypes for about three fifths of the roughly 670 donors were used in a later genetic analysis, which treated that subset as a discovery cohort. Along with the roughly 670-subject first cohort, a separate validation cohort of approximately 110 different subjects was used. The later analysis used no new phenotypic data to find candidate immune exposures, relying instead on TCR beta sequences and their occurrence across donors. Donor age, sex, ethnicity and CMV serostatus were compiled alongside the repertoire data.

The investigation overall reported the following: HLA typing was unavailable for some donors at each locus, so association tests used only the typed subset. It was suggested by the authors that the approach could potentially be generalized to other disease states and immunological phenotypes. This cohort had only TCR beta chains sequenced, and the lack of alpha or paired-chain data limited which features could be detected. Three of the identified cytomegalovirus-associated TCR beta chains were confirmed in vitro to be specific for cytomegalovirus antigens. In a later analysis, several top co-occurrence clusters were reported to appear linked to parvovirus B19, influenza, CMV and Epstein-Barr virus. Roughly uniform sequencing depth across donors was assumed in presence/absence analyses, although this assumption may not hold. Correlated functional status among segregating V segments might be attributable to linkage disequilibrium, but an unknown experimental factor could not be ruled out. A later genetic analysis reported fewer N-insertions in productive TCRs among donors in an Asian-associated ancestry cluster than the roughly 690-donor mean. According to a later analysis, most CMV-associated TCR beta chains appeared to be HLA-restricted, and the HLA associations seemed to be driven largely by CMV exposure. In a later analysis, HLA-associated TCR beta chains showed more clonal expansion and lower generation probabilities than non-associated chains that were equally common. The sequencing pipeline was judged likely to have produced a cluster of highly shared sequence variants as a technical artifact. The study gave a list of about 170 TCR beta chains associated with cytomegalovirus. A further reported finding was that TCR beta sequences accurately predicted the HLA-A and HLA-B alleles for most subjects in the first cohort. Assigning TCR associations to individual alleles was difficult when HLA alleles, especially DR and DQ, strongly co-occurred. Immune exposure information for the cohort was limited to CMV serostatus. In an earlier analysis of about 600 of the donors, most TCR beta V segments appeared in productive rearrangements about 90% or about 30% of the time, broadly matching IMGT annotations. The classifier was reported to diagnose cytomegalovirus status with high specificity and sensitivity in both the original and validation cohorts. A later analysis associated about 17,000 TCR beta sequences with specific HLA alleles at a false discovery rate of 0.05. According to a later analysis, TCR association rates differed among HLA loci, with DRB1 alleles showing the most associated TCRs and HLA-C alleles showing the fewest. Most TCR sequences were observed very rarely across donors, whereas some public TCRs were present in many individuals. V-gene and J-gene trimming of TCR beta chains was associated with a missense DCLRE1C variant in a later genetic analysis, and the association was replicated in an independent cohort. The earlier analysis of about 600 of the donors excluded approximately 17 rarely observed V segments, including chromosome 9 orphons, because counts were too low.

The library was made by the immunoSEQ multiplex PCR assay. A mixture of 60 forward primers for TCR Vbeta segments and 13 reverse primers for TCR Jbeta segments was used in the multiplex PCR. A multiplex PCR assay on genomic DNA amplified the CDR3 region of rearranged TCR beta genes. Amplified TCR beta libraries were sequenced as 87-base-pair reads on the Illumina HiSeq System. Per the authors' processing: Across the 500 to 750 repertoires, a later analysis counted tens of millions of unique TCR beta chains, roughly 11 million of which were shared by at least two donors. A nearest-neighbor algorithm error-corrected the raw reads and collapsed the reads into unique sequences, merging closely related sequences to remove PCR and sequencing errors. CDR3 sequences were aligned to IMGT reference sequences to assign V, D and J gene segments. For a sequence to be retained, at least a six-nucleotide match to both a V gene segment and a J gene segment was required. A rearrangement counted as productive if the CDR3 had no stop codons and remained in frame with V and J, and every other rearrangement counted as non-productive. Following IMGT convention, CDR3 was defined as the stretch from the second conserved V-encoded cysteine up to the conserved J-encoded phenylalanine. In an earlier analysis of approximately 500 of the donors, sequences lacking an unambiguous match to a single V gene segment were excluded. In an earlier analysis of roughly 600 of the donors, a V segment was called functional when productive rearrangements were above 56.7%, and segregating when the standard deviation between donors exceeded 5%. A statistical classification framework was built to diagnose cytomegalovirus status from the catalog of TCR beta chain sequences. In a later analysis, TCR nucleotide sequences were compared against IMGT/GENE-DB human TR gene sequences so that V and J genes could be assigned. In a later analysis, CDR3 sequences and most-parsimonious VDJ recombination scenarios were assigned using the TCRdist pipeline. In a later analysis, each TCR beta chain was defined by its CDR3 amino acid sequence together with its V-gene family, and reads lacking a unique V-gene family were excluded. In a later analysis, approximately 590 highly shared, low-generation-probability nucleotide sequences were removed to address suspected cross-contamination and a sequencing artifact. For each public chain, a later analysis derived a clonal expansion index from normalized ranks of inferred template counts within each repertoire. A later analysis computed generation probabilities with a VDJ recombination model fitted to out-of-frame rearrangements, and checked the results against IGoR. In a later analysis, hypergeometric tests were used to score TCR-TCR, TCR-HLA and TCR-CMV co-occurrence, with a repertoire-size bias correction applied to TCR pairs. A later analysis estimated false discovery rates by permuting HLA or CMV assignments 20 times. In a later analysis, co-occurring TCRs were grouped using DBSCAN, with TCRdist sequence similarity added in when clustering inside HLA-allele-positive subsets. Co-occurrence clustering excluded repertoires with fewer than 30,000 or more than 120,000 public chains, plus five with anomalous nucleotide sharing. The source is immuneACCESS, and TCRdb retained only in-frame sequences with V and J called. Part of the clones is not carried over; for the studies checked, unresolved V genes explain less than half of this, and the remainder is unexplained. Clone size and V and J calls were adopted from that table, with D and trimming inferred from the DNA. This sample gives about 200,000 clones in total; about 80% of them show up just once. Approximately 1.8% of the sample is held by the ten biggest clonotypes.

The cohort was made up of 666 healthy bone marrow donors. At the time of sampling, all cohort members were nominally healthy, though unrecorded immune exposures were likely present. The donor tested CMV seronegative, placing the donor among the 350 or so seronegative members of the cohort. A peripheral blood sample was provided by each donor, and peripheral blood mononuclear cells were used for TCR beta sequencing. The Qiagen DNeasy Blood Extraction Kit was used to extract genomic DNA from the blood cell samples. The sequenced sample was PBMCs. This receptor was obtained from a male donor in good health and CMV-seronegative.

Read as DNA, the sequence is TGTGCCAGCAGCCTCCAGACAGGACAGAACACCGGGGAGCTGTTTTTT. It specifies CASSLQTGQNTGELFF. The rearrangement combines TRBV9 with TRBJ2-2; possibly the D gene is TRBD1, per 6 matching bases. The germline V gene sets CDR1 to SGDLS and CDR2 to YYNGEE. V drops 4 bases and J drops 1 base, leaving 14 bases in between. The CDR3 contains 16 residues, cysteine and phenylalanine counted. Only the CDR3 DNA is retained, 48 bases long and in frame from the first base. Supplemented by the reference TRBV9 and TRBJ2-2 proteins around the CDR3, the complete variable domain is DSGVTQTPKHLITATGQRVTLRCSPRSGDLSVYWYQQSLDQGLQFLIQYYNGEERAKGNILERFSAQQFPDLHSELNLSSLELGDSALYFCASSLQTGQNTGELFFGEGSRLTVL.